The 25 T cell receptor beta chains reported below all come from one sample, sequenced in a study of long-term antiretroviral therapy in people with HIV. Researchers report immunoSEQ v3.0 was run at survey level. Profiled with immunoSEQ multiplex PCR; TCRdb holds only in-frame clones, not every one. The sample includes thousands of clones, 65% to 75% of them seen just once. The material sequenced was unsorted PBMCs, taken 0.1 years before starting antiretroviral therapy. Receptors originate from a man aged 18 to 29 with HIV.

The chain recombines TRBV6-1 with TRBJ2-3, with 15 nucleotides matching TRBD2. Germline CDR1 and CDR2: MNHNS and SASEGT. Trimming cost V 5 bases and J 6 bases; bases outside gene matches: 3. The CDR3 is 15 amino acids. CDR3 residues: CASSSGTSGGDTQYF. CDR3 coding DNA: TGTGCCAGCAGTTCCGGGACTAGCGGGGGGGATACGCAGTATTTT.

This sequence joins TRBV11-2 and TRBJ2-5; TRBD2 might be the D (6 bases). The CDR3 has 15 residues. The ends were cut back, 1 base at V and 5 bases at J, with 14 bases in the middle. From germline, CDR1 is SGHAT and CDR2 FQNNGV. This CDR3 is CASSLGGDSRETQYF. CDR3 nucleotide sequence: TGTGCCAGCAGCTTAGGGGGGGATTCGCGGGAGACCCAGTACTTC.

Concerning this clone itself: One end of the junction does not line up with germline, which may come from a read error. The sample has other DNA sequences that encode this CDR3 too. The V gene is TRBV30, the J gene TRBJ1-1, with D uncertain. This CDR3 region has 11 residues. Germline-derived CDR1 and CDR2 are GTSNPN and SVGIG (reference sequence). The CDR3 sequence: CAWEGETEAFF. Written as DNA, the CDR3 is TGTGCCTGGGAGGGAGAAACTGAGGCTTTCTTT.

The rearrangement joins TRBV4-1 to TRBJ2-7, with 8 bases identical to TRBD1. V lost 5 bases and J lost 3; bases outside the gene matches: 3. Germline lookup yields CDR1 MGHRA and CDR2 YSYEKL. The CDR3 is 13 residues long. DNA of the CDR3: TGCGCCAGCAGCACAGGACAGGGCTACGAGCAGTACTTC. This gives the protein CASSTGQGYEQYF.

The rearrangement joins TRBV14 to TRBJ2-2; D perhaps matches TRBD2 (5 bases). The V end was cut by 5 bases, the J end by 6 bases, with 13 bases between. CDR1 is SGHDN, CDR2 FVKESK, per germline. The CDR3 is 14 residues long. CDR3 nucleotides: TGTGCCAGCAGCTCCCGACACGGGGCCGGGGAGCTGTTTTTT. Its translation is CASSSRHGAGELFF.

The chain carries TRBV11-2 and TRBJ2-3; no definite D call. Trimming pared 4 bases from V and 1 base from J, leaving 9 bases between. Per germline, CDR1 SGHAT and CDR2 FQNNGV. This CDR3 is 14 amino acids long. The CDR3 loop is CASSSSTGTDTQYF. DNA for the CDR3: TGTGCCAGCAGCTCGAGCACGGGCACAGATACGCAGTATTTT.

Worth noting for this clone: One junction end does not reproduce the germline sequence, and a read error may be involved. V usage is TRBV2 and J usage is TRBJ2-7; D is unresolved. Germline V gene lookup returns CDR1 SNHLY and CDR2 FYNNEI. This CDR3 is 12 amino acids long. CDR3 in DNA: TGTGCCAGCGGTGACGGTGCCTACGAGCAGTACTTC. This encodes CASGDGAYEQYF.

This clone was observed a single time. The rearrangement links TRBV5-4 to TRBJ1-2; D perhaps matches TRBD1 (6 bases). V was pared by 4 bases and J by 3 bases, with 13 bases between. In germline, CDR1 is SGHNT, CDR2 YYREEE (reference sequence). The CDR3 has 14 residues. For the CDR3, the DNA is TGTGCCAGCAGCGGTCGACAGGACTACTATGGCTACACCTTC. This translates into CASSGRQDYYGYTF.

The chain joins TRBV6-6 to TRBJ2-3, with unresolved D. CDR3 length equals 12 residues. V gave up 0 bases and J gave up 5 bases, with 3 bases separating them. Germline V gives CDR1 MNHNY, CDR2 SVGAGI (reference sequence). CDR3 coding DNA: TGTGCCAGCAGTTACTCGGGAGATACGCAGTATTTT. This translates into CASSYSGDTQYF.

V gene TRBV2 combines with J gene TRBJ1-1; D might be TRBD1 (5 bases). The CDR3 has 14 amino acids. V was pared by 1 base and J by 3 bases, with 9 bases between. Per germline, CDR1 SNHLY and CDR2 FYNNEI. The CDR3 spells CASSEGPGDTEAFF. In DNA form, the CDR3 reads TGTGCCAGCAGTGAAGGGCCGGGGGACACTGAAGCTTTCTTT.

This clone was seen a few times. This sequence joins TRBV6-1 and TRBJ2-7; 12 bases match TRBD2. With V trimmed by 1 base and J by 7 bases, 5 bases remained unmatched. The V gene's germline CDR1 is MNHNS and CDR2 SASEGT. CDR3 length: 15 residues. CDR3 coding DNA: TGTGCCAGCAGTGAAGAACTAGCGGGGGGTGGTGAGCAGTACGTC. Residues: CASSEELAGGGEQYV.

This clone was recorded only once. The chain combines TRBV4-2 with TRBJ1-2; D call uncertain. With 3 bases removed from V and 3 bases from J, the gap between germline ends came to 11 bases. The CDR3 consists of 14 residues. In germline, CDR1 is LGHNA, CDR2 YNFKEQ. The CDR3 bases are TGTGCCAGCAGCCAGGGGTATGGTGACTATGGCTACACCTTC. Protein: CASSQGYGDYGYTF.

CDR3 in amino acids: CASSERDLGLGSYNEQFF. CDR3 DNA sequence: TGTGCCAGCAGCGAACGGGACCTCGGGTTGGGGTCCTACAATGAGCAGTTCTTC. V and J are TRBV7-6 and TRBJ2-1; D is perhaps TRBD1 or TRBD2 (5 bases each). V gave up 5 bases and J gave up 1 base, with 21 bases separating them. The CDR3 is made up of 18 amino acids. Germline V gene sequence: CDR1 SGHVS, CDR2 FNYEAQ.

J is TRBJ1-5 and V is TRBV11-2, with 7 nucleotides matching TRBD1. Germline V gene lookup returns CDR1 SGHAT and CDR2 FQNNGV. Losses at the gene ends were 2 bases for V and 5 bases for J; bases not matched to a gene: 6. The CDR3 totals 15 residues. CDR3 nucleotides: TGTGCCAGCAGCTTAATGCCAGGGGGAGATCAGCCCCAGCATTTT. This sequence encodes CASSLMPGGDQPQHF.

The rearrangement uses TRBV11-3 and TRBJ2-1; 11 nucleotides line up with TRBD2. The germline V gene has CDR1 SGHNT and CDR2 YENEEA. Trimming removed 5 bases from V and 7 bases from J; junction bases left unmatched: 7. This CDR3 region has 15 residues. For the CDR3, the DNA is TGTGCCAGCAGCGTGGGACTAGCGGCAGGTAATGAGCAGTTCTTC. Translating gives CASSVGLAAGNEQFF. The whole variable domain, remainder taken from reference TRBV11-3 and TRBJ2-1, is EAGVVQSPRYKIIEKKQPVAFWCNPISGHNTLYWYLQNLGQGPELLIRYENEEAVDDSQLPKDRFSAERLKGVDSTLKIQPAELGDSAVYLCASSVGLAAGNEQFFGPGTRLTVL.

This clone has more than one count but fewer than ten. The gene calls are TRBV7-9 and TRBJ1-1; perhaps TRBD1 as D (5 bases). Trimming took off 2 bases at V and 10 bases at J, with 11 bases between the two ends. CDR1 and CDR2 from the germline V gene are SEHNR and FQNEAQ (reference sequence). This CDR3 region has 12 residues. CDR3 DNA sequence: TGTGCCAGCAGCTTATGGGGTGGGACAGCTTTCTTT. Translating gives CASSLWGGTAFF. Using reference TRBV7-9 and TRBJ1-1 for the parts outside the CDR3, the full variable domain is DTGVSQNPRHKITKRGQNVTFRCDPISEHNRLYWYRQTLGQGPEFLTYFQNEAQLEKSRLLSDRFSAERPKGSFSTLEIQRTEQGDSAMYLCASSLWGGTAFFGQGTRLTVV.

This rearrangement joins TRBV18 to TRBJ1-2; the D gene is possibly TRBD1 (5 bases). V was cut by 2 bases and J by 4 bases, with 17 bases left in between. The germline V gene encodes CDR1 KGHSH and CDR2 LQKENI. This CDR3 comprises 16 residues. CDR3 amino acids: CASSPKTETILYGYTF. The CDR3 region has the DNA TGTGCCAGCTCACCAAAGACAGAGACAATTCTCTATGGCTACACCTTC.

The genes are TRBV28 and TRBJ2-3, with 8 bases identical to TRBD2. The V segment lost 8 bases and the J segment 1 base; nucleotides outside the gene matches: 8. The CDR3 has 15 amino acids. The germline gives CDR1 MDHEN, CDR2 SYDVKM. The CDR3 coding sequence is TGTGCCAGCCTTCACCGGGGGGGCGGCACAGATACGCAGTATTTT. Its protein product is CASLHRGGGTDTQYF.

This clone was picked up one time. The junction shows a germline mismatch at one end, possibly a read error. This chain's CDR3 is CASRDFPAPNAEAFF. The DNA for the CDR3 is TGCGCCAGCAGGGATTTCCCTGCCCCGAACGCTGAAGCTTTCTTT. V is TRBV5-1 and J is TRBJ1-1; D is unresolved. The CDR3 sequence is 15 residues long. Germline-derived CDR1 and CDR2 are SGHRS and YFSETQ. Filled out from reference TRBV5-1 and TRBJ1-1, the complete variable domain reads KAGVTQTPRYLIKTRGQQVTLSCSPISGHRSVSWYQQTPGQGLQFLFEYFSETQRNKGNFPGRFSGRQFSNSRSEMNVSTLELGDSALYLCASRDFPAPNAEAFFGQGTRLTVV.

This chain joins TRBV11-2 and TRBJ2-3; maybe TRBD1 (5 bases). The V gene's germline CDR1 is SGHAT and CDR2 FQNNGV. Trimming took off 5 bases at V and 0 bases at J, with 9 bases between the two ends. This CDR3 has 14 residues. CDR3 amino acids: CASSPDSSTDTQYF. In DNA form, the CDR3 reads TGTGCCAGCAGCCCCGACAGTAGCACAGATACGCAGTATTTT. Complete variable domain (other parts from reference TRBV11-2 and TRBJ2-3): EAGVAQSPRYKIIEKRQSVAFWCNPISGHATLYWYQQILGQGPKLLIQFQNNGVVDDSQLPKDRFSAERLKGVDSTLKIQPAKLEDSAVYLCASSPDSSTDTQYFGPGTRLTVL.

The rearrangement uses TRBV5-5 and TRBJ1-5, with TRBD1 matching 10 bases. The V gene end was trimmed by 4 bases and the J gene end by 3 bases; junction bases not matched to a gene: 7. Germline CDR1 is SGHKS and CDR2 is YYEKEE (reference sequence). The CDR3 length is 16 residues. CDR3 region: CASSRGQGLINQPQHF. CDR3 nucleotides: TGTGCCAGCAGCCGGGGACAGGGGTTGATCAATCAGCCCCAGCATTTT.

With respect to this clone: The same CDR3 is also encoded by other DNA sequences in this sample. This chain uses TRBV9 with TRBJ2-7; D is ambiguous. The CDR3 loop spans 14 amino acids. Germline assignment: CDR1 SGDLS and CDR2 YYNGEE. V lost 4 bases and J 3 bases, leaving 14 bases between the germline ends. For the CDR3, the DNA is TGTGCCAGCAGCCCCCGTGGTACCGACTACGAGCAGTACTTC. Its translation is CASSPRGTDYEQYF.

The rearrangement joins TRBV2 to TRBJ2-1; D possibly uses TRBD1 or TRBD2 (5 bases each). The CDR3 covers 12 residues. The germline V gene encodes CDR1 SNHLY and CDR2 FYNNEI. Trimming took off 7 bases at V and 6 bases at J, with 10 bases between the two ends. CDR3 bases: TGTGCCAGCACTTCAGGGACCAATGAGCAGTTCTTC. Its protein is CASTSGTNEQFF.

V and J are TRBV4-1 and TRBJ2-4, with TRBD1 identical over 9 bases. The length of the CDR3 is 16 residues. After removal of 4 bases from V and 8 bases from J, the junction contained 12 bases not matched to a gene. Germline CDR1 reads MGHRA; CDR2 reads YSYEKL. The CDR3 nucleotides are TGCGCCAGCAGCCTACGGACTAGGACAGGGGTGGACATTCAGTACTTC. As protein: CASSLRTRTGVDIQYF.

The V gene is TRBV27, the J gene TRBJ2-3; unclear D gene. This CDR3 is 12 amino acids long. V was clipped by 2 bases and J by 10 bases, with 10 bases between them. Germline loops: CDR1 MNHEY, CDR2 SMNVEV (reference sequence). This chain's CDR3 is CASSLMTGPQYF. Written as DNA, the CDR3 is TGTGCCAGCAGTTTAATGACGGGTCCGCAGTATTTT.